One and the same sample provided the 8 T cell receptor beta chains below, sequenced in a study of regulatory T cells in long-lasting Graves disease. Arm-PCR of CDR3 regions with iRepertoire HTBI primers generated TCR beta libraries. TCRdb reprocessed the multiplex PCR reads via MiXCR and lists one record per CDR3 protein. The profile shows under 500,000 distinct CDR3 sequences, less than 25% of them singletons. The time point was: persistent/refractory GD, antithyroid drugs over 5 years with positive TRAb. PBMC-extracted RNA yielded the TCR library. The material was peripheral blood mononuclear cells (PBMCs), obtained when the disease was refractory, from a patient treated with antithyroid drugs. The receptor set was obtained from a female donor with Graves disease.

This clonotype was observed a few times. This chain connects TRBV27 to TRBJ2-7; tentative D call: TRBD2 (5 bases). This CDR3 has 13 amino acids. V gave up 9 bases and J gave up 1 base, with 13 bases separating them. From germline, CDR1 is MNHEY and CDR2 SMNVEV (reference sequence). Here the CDR3 reads CASGGLGSYEQYF. CDR3 nucleotides: TGTGCCAGTGGAGGCCTTGGATCCTACGAGCAGTACTTC.

The chain joins TRBV27 to TRBJ2-5, with no clear D. The length of the CDR3 is 15 residues. The germline V gene has CDR1 MNHEY and CDR2 SMNVEV (reference sequence). V lost 6 bases to trimming and J lost 2 bases, with 16 bases between them. The CDR3 here is CASRPRAAIQETQYF. The CDR3 DNA is TGTGCCAGCAGGCCACGGGCGGCAATACAAGAGACCCAGTACTTC.

This clonotype was recorded at least ten times. Here the CDR3 reads CASSSPRGLAGEETQYF. The CDR3 coding sequence is TGTGCCAGCAGTTCACCACGGGGACTAGCGGGAGAAGAGACCCAGTACTTC. This chain connects TRBV28 to TRBJ2-5, with TRBD2 identical over 14 bases. CDR3 size: 17 residues. V gave up 4 bases and J gave up 3 bases; unmatched junction bases: 7. Germline loops: CDR1 MDHEN, CDR2 SYDVKM.

The rearrangement uses TRBV27 and TRBJ1-5, with D possibly TRBD1 on 6 matching bases. Germline CDR1 and CDR2: MNHEY and SMNVEV (reference sequence). CDR3 size: 16 residues. V lost 7 bases and J lost 0, with 16 bases in between. CDR3 amino acids: CASKRGGPYSNQPQHF. As DNA, the CDR3 is TGTGCCAGCAAAAGGGGGGGGCCTTATAGCAATCAGCCCCAGCATTTT.

The J gene is TRBJ1-4, the V gene TRBV7-9; D gene ambiguous. CDR1 is SEHNR, CDR2 FQNEAQ, per germline (reference sequence). The CDR3 covers 16 residues. Trimming pared 2 bases from V and 7 bases from J, leaving 17 bases between. The CDR3 DNA follows: TGTGCCAGCAGCTTAACAACCGGGGTGCGCTCTGAAAAACTGTTTTTT. Amino acid sequence: CASSLTTGVRSEKLFF.

This clonotype was seen ten or more times. The J gene is TRBJ2-5, the V gene TRBV15; a weak D match, TRBD1 (5 bases). Germline CDR1 and CDR2: LNHNV and YYDKDF (reference sequence). V shed 8 bases and J shed 5 bases, with 18 bases lying between them. The CDR3 has 14 amino acids. The CDR3 DNA follows: TGTGCCACCTCCGGACACACCGACCGGGAGACCCAGTACTTC. Residues: CATSGHTDRETQYF.

This chain joins TRBV28 and TRBJ1-6; D gene unclear. The V gene lost 5 bases and the J gene lost 8 bases, with 16 bases spanning the gap. This CDR3 comprises 15 residues. CDR1 is MDHEN and CDR2 is SYDVKM in the germline V gene. This CDR3 is CASSPLGLGDSPLHF. DNA for the CDR3: TGTGCCAGCAGTCCCCTAGGCCTTGGGGATTCACCCCTCCACTTT.

Comments on this clonotype: Since a much larger clone is just one base distant, this may be a read error. V usage is TRBV6-1 and J usage is TRBJ1-1; D gene ambiguous. V was trimmed by 2 bases and J by 3 bases, leaving 10 bases between them. Germline V gives CDR1 MNHNS, CDR2 SASEGT. This CDR3 is 14 amino acids long. The CDR3 sequence: CASSELYADTEAFF. The CDR3 DNA follows: TGTGCCAGCAGTGAACTGTATGCGGACACTGAAGCTTTCTTT.